One and the same sample provided the 12 T cell receptor beta chains below, sequenced in a study of T-cell reconstitution after alpha-beta-depleted transplantation in children. Researchers prepared the TCRbeta library using unique molecular identifiers, the study reports. Using its own MiXCR run on the PCR reads, TCRdb lists one record per CDR3 protein. There are about 350,000 distinct CDR3 sequences in the sample; less than 15% occur only once, and over 3.5% lies in the top ten. Specimen: PBMCs, collected from the stem cell graft. The receptors were sampled from a human donor who donated a stem cell graft to a child with Fanconi anemia.

This clonotype has a count of ten or more. This rearrangement joins TRBV5-6 to TRBJ2-3; the D gene could be TRBD1 or TRBD2 (5 bases each). Germline V gene data show CDR1 as SGHDT and CDR2 as YYEEEE. Trimming cost V 4 bases and J 4 bases, with 16 bases left between them. CDR3 length equals 15 residues. The CDR3, as DNA: TGTGCCAGCAGCGAAACGGGACGGCTCCCAGATACGCAGTATTTT. Its protein is CASSETGRLPDTQYF.

This clonotype was detected only a few times. The chain carries TRBV7-9 and TRBJ2-5, with D perhaps matching TRBD2 (5 bases). CDR1 and CDR2 (germline): SEHNR, FQNEAQ (reference sequence). The CDR3 is made up of 15 amino acids. V was pared by 1 base and J by 1 base, with 10 bases between. DNA for the CDR3: TGTGCCAGCAGCTTAGTCGGGGTGGGCCAAGAGACCCAGTACTTC. Its protein product is CASSLVGVGQETQYF. The full variable domain, in which reference TRBV7-9 and TRBJ2-5 provide the parts outside the CDR3, is DTGVSQNPRHKITKRGQNVTFRCDPISEHNRLYWYRQTLGQGPEFLTYFQNEAQLEKSRLLSDRFSAERPKGSFSTLEIQRTEQGDSAMYLCASSLVGVGQETQYFGPGTRLLVL.

At least ten counts were recorded for this clonotype. The chain is built from TRBV6-1 and TRBJ2-5; 10 positions match TRBD2. The CDR3 consists of 15 residues. The V gene's germline CDR1 is MNHNS and CDR2 SASEGT. The trim removed 6 bases at V and 4 bases at J, leaving 8 bases unmatched. The CDR3 protein is CASSKWASGGETQYF. The CDR3 DNA follows: TGTGCCAGCAGCAAGTGGGCTAGCGGGGGAGAGACCCAGTACTTC.

This clonotype was counted at least ten times. The V call is TRBV20-1, the J call TRBJ2-1; D remains ambiguous. Deletions cut 5 bases from V and 6 bases from J, with 11 bases between. In germline, CDR1 is DFQATT, CDR2 SNEGSKA (reference sequence). This CDR3 has 12 residues. DNA for the CDR3: TGCAGTGCTGGGGATATGCGCAATGAGCAGTTCTTC. Translating it yields CSAGDMRNEQFF.

This chain links TRBV5-4 with TRBJ2-5; 16 positions match TRBD2. The germline V gene has CDR1 SGHNT and CDR2 YYREEE (reference sequence). The CDR3 has 19 residues. J gave up 2 bases and V 2 bases, and 9 bases lay outside the gene matches. CDR3 region: CASSLRLGTSGGAQETQYF. The CDR3, as DNA: TGTGCCAGCAGCTTACGCCTCGGGACTAGCGGGGGGGCGCAAGAGACCCAGTACTTC.

This clonotype was picked up a small number of times. The chain recombines TRBV18 with TRBJ2-7, with TRBD2 matching 8 bases. Germline loops: CDR1 KGHSH, CDR2 LQKENI. The length of the CDR3 is 13 residues. Unmatched junction bases numbered 2, after V lost 3 bases and J lost 4 bases. For the CDR3, the DNA is TGTGCCAGCTCACCGGCGGGGGGTTACGAGCAGTACTTC. It specifies CASSPAGGYEQYF.

This clonotype was found a few times. The rearrangement uses TRBV19 and TRBJ1-1; the D is unclear. The V end was cut by 6 bases, the J end by 4 bases, with 15 bases between. The CDR3 is made up of 14 amino acids. The germline CDR1 and CDR2 sequences are LNHDA and SQIVND (reference sequence). Here the CDR3 reads CASSLRTRPTEAFF. CDR3 DNA: TGTGCCAGTAGCCTTCGGACGCGTCCCACTGAAGCTTTCTTT.

This rearrangement joins TRBV5-1 to TRBJ1-4, with 7 bases matching TRBD1. The CDR3 has 15 residues. Germline V gene data show CDR1 as SGHRS and CDR2 as YFSETQ. The V and J ends lost 1 base and 6 bases, in that order; junction bases with no gene match: 6. CDR3 nucleotide sequence: TGCGCCAGCAGCTTGTGGGGGACAGAAGATGAAAAACTGTTTTTT. Translated, it gives CASSLWGTEDEKLFF.

This clonotype was recorded a few times. This chain uses TRBV7-9 with TRBJ2-7; D possibly corresponds to TRBD2 (6 bases). Trimming pared 3 bases from V and 3 bases from J, leaving 9 bases between. The germline gives CDR1 SEHNR, CDR2 FQNEAQ (reference sequence). The CDR3 length is 13 residues. The CDR3 nucleotides are TGTGCCAGCAGCTTTGGCGGGAACTACGAGCAGTACGTC. Translating it yields CASSFGGNYEQYV.

There are many counts of this clonotype. The rearrangement joins TRBV20-1 to TRBJ2-1; weak D call: TRBD1 (6 bases). CDR1 is DFQATT, CDR2 SNEGSKA, per germline (reference sequence). V dropped 3 bases and J dropped 3 bases, with 9 bases sitting between them. The CDR3 runs to 13 residues. CDR3 nucleotide sequence: TGCAGTGCTAGTGGACAGAACTACAATGAGCAGTTCTTC. Translating it yields CSASGQNYNEQFF.

V and J are TRBV27 and TRBJ2-2; TRBD2 aligns across 7 bases. Germline V gene lookup returns CDR1 MNHEY and CDR2 SMNVEV (reference sequence). The CDR3 is 15 amino acids. Trimming removed 2 bases from V and 5 bases from J; junction bases left unmatched: 5. The CDR3 bases are TGTGCCAGCAGTTTACGGGGAGGGGATACCGGGGAGCTGTTTTTT. It translates to CASSLRGGDTGELFF.

This clonotype has a handful of counts. The chain links TRBV6-1 to TRBJ2-1, with TRBD2 matching over 10 bases. CDR1 is MNHNS and CDR2 is SASEGT in the germline V gene. Trimming cost V 7 bases and J 9 bases; bases outside gene matches: 12. This CDR3 has 15 amino acids. CDR3 bases: TGTGCCAGCACCCCAAGCGGGGGGGCCGCTGGTGAGCAGTTCTTC. Translation gives CASTPSGGAAGEQFF.